This entry concerns a single T cell receptor beta chain. Between the trimmed V and J ends, which lost 4 bases and 0 bases, there was a span of 10 bases. The CDR3 spans 15 residues. Per germline, CDR1 SGHRS and CDR2 YFSETQ. These data are taken from a study of blood T cell repertoires in COVID-19. About the research overall: Samples representing acute and convalescent COVID-19 were sourced from the United States, Italy and Spain. T cells, B-cell-depleted T cells, or PBMCs provided the cDNA or gDNA that served as material.

For recovered donors of Cohort 3, there were two negative PCRs, clearance, or symptom resolution. Sequenced by immunoSEQ multiplex PCR; TCRdb stores in-frame clones only, minus some. The table has 150,000 or so clones, roughly 78% seen once; the top ten hold approximately 6%. The receptor comes from a woman in her forties or fifties who had recovered from COVID-19. Sequencing input: PBMCs or T cells enriched from blood (not recorded which). This rearrangement joins TRBV5-1 to TRBJ1-4; D is uncertain. The CDR3 protein is CASSTGPTTNEKLFF. The DNA for the CDR3 is TGCGCCAGCAGCACGGGTCCTACAACTAATGAAAAACTGTTTTTT.